Shown below are 17 T cell receptor beta chains from a single sample sequenced in a study of CD4 T cells in relation to SARS-CoV-2 and coronaviruses. Antigens of these TCRs are unknown. CD4+ T cells from unexposed donors were obtained before the COVID-19 pandemic (2011-2018). Isolation of CD4+ T cells took place after roughly nine days in culture. Method: immunoSEQ multiplex PCR; TCRdb's copy keeps in-frame clones and lacks some. The sample shows some 21,000 clones, roughly 82% of them seen only once. Sequenced sample: CD4+ T cells from PBMCs, cultured in vitro. These receptors originate from a human donor in good health.

The chain uses TRBV3-1 (or the pseudogene TRBV3-2) and TRBJ2-1; no clear D gene. Germline CDR1 is LGHDT and CDR2 is YNNKEL (reference sequence). V dropped 0 bases and J dropped 6 bases, with 12 bases sitting between them. The CDR3 consists of 15 residues. The DNA of the CDR3 is TGTGCCAGCAGCCAAGATGCCAGGACGCTCAATGAGCAGTTCTTC. Its translation is CASSQDARTLNEQFF.

The V and J genes are TRBV6-1 and TRBJ2-2; a possible D gene is TRBD2 (7 bases). Germline CDR1 reads MNHNS; CDR2 reads SASEGT. The CDR3 sequence is 15 residues long. The ends were cut back, 3 bases at V and 7 bases at J, with 15 bases in the middle. CDR3 coding DNA: TGTGCCAGCAGTGAGAGGCGGGGGCAGGTCGGGGAGCTGTTTTTT. Translation: CASSERRGQVGELFF.

The J gene is TRBJ1-2, the V gene TRBV9; D might be TRBD1 (5 bases). CDR1 and CDR2 from the germline V gene are SGDLS and YYNGEE. The CDR3 contains 15 residues. V lost 0 bases and J 0 bases, leaving 9 bases between the germline ends. The CDR3: CASSVEMGPNYGYTF. In DNA, the CDR3 is TGTGCCAGCAGCGTAGAGATGGGGCCTAACTATGGCTACACCTTC.

This clone was seen a few times. The chain combines TRBV2 with TRBJ2-7; either TRBD1 or TRBD2 may supply D (5 bases each). The CDR3 totals 13 residues. Trimming pared 6 bases from V and 3 bases from J, leaving 12 bases between. CDR1 and CDR2 (germline): SNHLY, FYNNEI. The CDR3, as DNA: TGTGCCAGCAGGGGGGACGGTATCTACGAGCAGTACTTC. Its translation is CASRGDGIYEQYF.

This CDR3 is CATSRGRGIDQPQHF. CDR3 bases: TGTGCCACCAGCAGAGGCAGGGGGATTGATCAGCCCCAGCATTTT. The rearrangement links TRBV15 to TRBJ1-5; 7 nucleotides match TRBD1. V lost 1 base, J lost 5 bases, and 5 bases stayed unmatched. This CDR3 comprises 15 residues. Looked up from germline, CDR1 is LNHNV and CDR2 is YYDKDF (reference sequence).

The V call is TRBV4-3, the J call TRBJ1-1, with unresolved D. CDR3 length: 14 amino acids. The V gene's germline CDR1 is LGHNA and CDR2 YSLEER. V was pared by 3 bases and J by 4 bases, with 12 bases between. For the CDR3, the DNA is TGCGCCAGCAGCCACCCCGGGGAGGGCACTGAAGCTTTCTTT. Amino acid sequence: CASSHPGEGTEAFF.

The chain recombines TRBV29-1 with TRBJ2-1; 11 bases agree with TRBD1. V lost 7 bases, J lost 2 bases, and 4 bases stayed unmatched. The CDR3 is 14 amino acids. Germline V lookup: CDR1 SQVTM, CDR2 ANQGSEA. The CDR3 reads CSARTGGAYNEQFF. CDR3 DNA sequence: TGCAGCGCTCGGACAGGGGGCGCCTACAATGAGCAGTTCTTC.

This clone came up a few times. The chain employs TRBV4-1 and TRBJ2-1; 7 nucleotides match TRBD2. CDR3 size: 14 residues. The J segment lost 7 bases and the V segment lost 1 base, leaving 4 bases of the junction unmatched. Germline V CDR1 and CDR2: MGHRA, YSYEKL. The CDR3 spells CASSQVGGFNEQFF. The CDR3 DNA is TGCGCCAGCAGCCAAGTGGGGGGGTTTAATGAGCAGTTCTTC.

This clone is a singleton in its sample. V usage is TRBV6-5 and J usage is TRBJ1-1; weak D call: TRBD1 (5 bases). The CDR3 extends over 16 amino acids. In germline, CDR1 is MNHEY, CDR2 SVGAGI. V lost 0 bases and J 1 base, leaving 12 bases between the germline ends. The CDR3 bases are TGTGCCAGCAGTTACTCGTCTTGGGGGGAGAACACTGAAGCTTTCTTT. It codes for CASSYSSWGENTEAFF.

The CDR3 sequence: CASSLSGVNTGELFF. CDR3 in DNA: TGTGCCAGCAGTCTTAGCGGGGTGAACACCGGGGAGCTGTTTTTT. The chain recombines TRBV6-5 with TRBJ2-2, with 8 positions matching TRBD2. Germline V gene sequence: CDR1 MNHEY, CDR2 SVGAGI. The CDR3 totals 15 residues. V lost 5 bases and J lost 1; bases outside the gene matches: 3.

This chain links TRBV7-2 with TRBJ2-1; TRBD1 or TRBD2 may be the D gene (5 bases each). The CDR3 covers 12 residues. In germline, CDR1 is SGHTA, CDR2 FQGNSA. Deletions cut 2 bases from V and 9 bases from J, with 8 bases between. DNA of the CDR3: TGTGCCAGCAGCTTAACTAGGGGTGAGCAGTTCTTC. It is translated as CASSLTRGEQFF.

CDR3 nucleotides: TGCGCCAGCAGCGGGAGATTTGCAGGGGTCAATGAGCAGTTCTTC. It yields the protein CASSGRFAGVNEQFF. The V and J genes are TRBV5-1 and TRBJ2-1; tentatively, D is TRBD1 (6 bases). V shed 4 bases and J shed 6 bases, with 17 bases lying between them. Germline CDR1 and CDR2: SGHRS and YFSETQ. CDR3 length: 15 residues.

The V call is TRBV7-8, the J call TRBJ1-3; D is uncertain. The ends were cut back, 1 base at V and 2 bases at J, with 9 bases in the middle. CDR1 SGHVS and CDR2 FQNEAQ come from the germline V gene. CDR3 size: 15 residues. CDR3 in amino acids: CASSLGWDTGNTIYF. CDR3 nucleotide sequence: TGTGCCAGCAGCTTAGGCTGGGATACTGGAAACACCATATATTTT.

This chain uses TRBV5-1 with TRBJ2-5; D might be TRBD1 or TRBD2, each matching 5 bases. The CDR3 extends over 17 amino acids. V was shortened by 4 bases and J by 3 bases, with 22 bases between the two germline ends. Germline V gene lookup returns CDR1 SGHRS and CDR2 YFSETQ. The CDR3 DNA is TGCGCCAGCAGCGGTCCGTGGGACGGATACCTTAAAGAGACCCAGTACTTC. It encodes CASSGPWDGYLKETQYF.

The chain has TRBV18 and TRBJ2-7, with 9 bases aligning to TRBD1. The CDR3 spans 14 residues. The junction had 7 bases not matched to a gene; V was cut back by 2 bases and J by 8 bases. Germline-derived CDR1 and CDR2 are KGHSH and LQKENI. The CDR3 sequence: CASSPAGQGSQQYF. CDR3 nucleotides: TGTGCCAGCTCACCAGCGGGACAGGGATCACAGCAGTACTTC.

This clone has just a few counts. The V gene is TRBV2, the J gene TRBJ1-6; no clear D gene. The CDR3 runs 12 residues. Deletions cut 2 bases from V and 7 bases from J, with 3 bases between. Germline V gene lookup returns CDR1 SNHLY and CDR2 FYNNEI. The CDR3 DNA is TGTGCCAGCAGTGAAAACAATTCACCCCTCCACTTT. It specifies CASSENNSPLHF.

This clone occurred a few times. The chain is built from TRBV2 and TRBJ1-6; D is undetermined. V was clipped by 4 bases and J by 7 bases, with 14 bases between them. This CDR3 comprises 15 residues. The germline V gene has CDR1 SNHLY and CDR2 FYNNEI. CDR3 sequence reads: CASSVEAVRNSPLHF. CDR3 coding DNA: TGTGCCAGCAGTGTTGAGGCAGTAAGGAATTCACCCCTCCACTTT.